The 32 T cell receptor beta chains below were found in one sample sequenced in a study of cytomegalovirus exposure and HLA in healthy donors. The PCR employed 60 Vbeta primers together with 13 Jbeta primers. The repertoire was sequenced with immunoSEQ multiplex PCR; TCRdb's copy has only in-frame clones and lacks some. The repertoire includes more than 85,000 clones, roughly 15% of them detected once, and roughly 0.8% sits in the top ten. Sequencing used PBMCs. All receptors derive from a female donor in good health and CMV-seronegative.

V usage is TRBV6-6 and J usage is TRBJ2-2; TRBD1 agrees at 7 bases. The CDR3 sequence is 16 residues long. The germline V gene encodes CDR1 MNHNY and CDR2 SVGAGI (reference sequence). V lost 4 bases and J lost 1; bases outside the gene matches: 6. The DNA of the CDR3 is TGTGCCAGCAGTTCCCTTGGACAGGAGAACACCGGGGAGCTGTTTTTT. It encodes CASSSLGQENTGELFF.

This clone has a handful of counts. V usage is TRBV28 and J usage is TRBJ1-1, with a weak D call TRBD1 (6 bases). V gave up 4 bases and J gave up 3 bases, with 15 bases separating them. Germline values: CDR1 MDHEN, CDR2 SYDVKM. The CDR3 covers 15 residues. The CDR3: CASSSGAGADTEAFF. The CDR3 DNA reads TGTGCCAGCAGTTCCGGAGCGGGGGCCGACACTGAAGCTTTCTTT. Drawing the rest from reference TRBV28 and TRBJ1-1, the complete variable domain is DVKVTQSSRYLVKRTGEKVFLECVQDMDHENMFWYRQDPGLGLRLIYFSYDVKMKEKGDIPEGYSVSREKKERFSLILESASTNQTSMYLCASSSGAGADTEAFFGQGTRLTVV.

This clone has only a few counts. This rearrangement joins TRBV4-1 to TRBJ1-4; 7 bases agree with TRBD1. Trimming at V came to 1 base and at J to 8 bases, leaving 4 bases not matched to a gene. The CDR3 contains 14 residues. CDR1 is MGHRA and CDR2 is YSYEKL in the germline V gene. The CDR3 bases are TGCGCCAGCAGCCAAGGACAGGGAGGCGAAAAACTGTTTTTT. It is translated as CASSQGQGGEKLFF.

This chain links TRBV19 with TRBJ1-1, with 7 bases lining up with TRBD1. The CDR3 sequence is 15 residues long. Germline trimming cut 9 bases from V and 1 base from J; bases unmatched to any gene: 11. Germline V gene sequence: CDR1 LNHDA, CDR2 SQIVND (reference sequence). The CDR3 protein is CASSTPRDRNTEAFF. CDR3 sequence (DNA): TGTGCCAGCTCGACCCCCCGGGACAGGAACACTGAAGCTTTCTTT. Based on the CDR3 plus reference TRBV19 and TRBJ1-1, the full variable domain is DGGITQSPKYLFRKEGQNVTLSCEQNLNHDAMYWYRQDPGQGLRLIYYSQIVNDFQKGDIAEGYSVSREKKESFPLTVTSAQKNPTAFYLCASSTPRDRNTEAFFGQGTRLTVV.

This clone was detected only a few times. The V and J genes are TRBV4-1 and TRBJ2-1, with 9 bases lining up with TRBD2. V gave up 0 bases and J gave up 12 bases; unmatched junction bases: 18. Germline V gene data show CDR1 as MGHRA and CDR2 as YSYEKL. The CDR3 covers 18 residues. The CDR3 sequence is CASSQDPAGGPRDGGQFF. The CDR3 bases are TGCGCCAGCAGCCAAGATCCGGCGGGAGGGCCTAGGGATGGTGGGCAGTTCTTC.

The genes are TRBV4-1 and TRBJ1-1; no definite D call. Trimming stripped 4 bases from V and 0 bases from J, with 15 bases between. This CDR3 region has 16 residues. CDR1 and CDR2 (germline): MGHRA, YSYEKL. CDR3 loop: CASSPKTHSLNTEAFF. DNA of the CDR3: TGCGCCAGCAGCCCAAAGACCCATAGCCTGAACACTGAAGCTTTCTTT.

This clone was seen a handful of times. The rearrangement uses TRBV5-4 and TRBJ2-7, with 9 bases that match TRBD2. The germline CDR1 and CDR2 sequences are SGHNT and YYREEE (reference sequence). The CDR3 consists of 13 residues. J lost 7 bases, V lost 2 bases, and 4 bases had no gene match. CDR3 nucleotides: TGTGCCAGCAGCTTCGGGACTAGCAGAGAGCAGTACTTC. The encoded protein is CASSFGTSREQYF.

The V and J genes are TRBV5-8 and TRBJ2-5; 8 bases are shared with TRBD1. V lost 5 bases to trimming and J lost 2 bases; unmatched junction nucleotides: 5. This CDR3 has 14 residues. From germline, CDR1 is SGHTS and CDR2 YDEGEE. The CDR3 sequence is CASRWTGKQETQYF. For the CDR3, the DNA is TGTGCCAGCAGGTGGACAGGGAAGCAAGAGACCCAGTACTTC.

The V and J genes are TRBV6-4 and TRBJ2-6; 7 bases are shared with TRBD2. The CDR3 length is 16 residues. Trimming removed 5 bases from V and 0 bases from J; junction bases left unmatched: 4. Germline CDR1 and CDR2: MRHNA and SNTAGT. CDR3 bases: TGTGCCAGCAGTCCCTGGGGGGGCTCTGGGGCCAACGTCCTGACTTTC. As protein: CASSPWGGSGANVLTF.

The chain couples TRBV7-2 to TRBJ2-5; 12 bases are a match to TRBD2. The V gene end was trimmed by 5 bases and the J gene end by 4 bases; junction bases not matched to a gene: 5. CDR1 is SGHTA, CDR2 FQGNSA, per germline. The CDR3 is made up of 15 amino acids. The DNA for the CDR3 is TGTGCCAGCAGCAGACTAGCGGGGGTGAGAGAGACCCAGTACTTC. Encoded protein: CASSRLAGVRETQYF.

This rearrangement joins TRBV4-2 to TRBJ2-7, with TRBD2 identical over 10 bases. After removal of 3 bases from V and 0 bases from J, the junction contained 5 bases not matched to a gene. The CDR3 has 16 residues. The germline V gene encodes CDR1 LGHNA and CDR2 YNFKEQ. The CDR3 bases are TGTGCCAGCAGCCACGGGACTAGCGCCAACTCCTACGAGCAGTACTTC. It translates to CASSHGTSANSYEQYF.

The chain couples TRBV2 to TRBJ2-7; 11 nucleotides align to TRBD2. The trim removed 3 bases at V and 0 bases at J, leaving 1 base unmatched. Germline lookup yields CDR1 SNHLY and CDR2 FYNNEI. CDR3 length: 15 amino acids. CDR3 nucleotide sequence: TGTGCCAGCAGTGAGACTAGCGGGACCTCCTACGAGCAGTACTTC. Translation: CASSETSGTSYEQYF.

The chain combines TRBV28 with TRBJ2-1; TRBD1 is a possible D gene (5 bases). The CDR3 runs 15 residues. Germline CDR1 MDHEN, CDR2 SYDVKM. V was clipped by 5 bases and J by 3 bases, with 14 bases between them. The CDR3 spells CASSRRQQVYNEQFF. Written as DNA, the CDR3 is TGTGCCAGCAGTCGCCGACAGCAGGTCTACAATGAGCAGTTCTTC.

This chain connects TRBV4-1 to TRBJ2-7, with 8 bases identical to TRBD2. The V gene end was trimmed by 2 bases and the J gene end by 4 bases; junction bases not matched to a gene: 10. The germline V gene has CDR1 MGHRA and CDR2 YSYEKL. The CDR3 contains 16 residues. DNA of the CDR3: TGCGCCAGCAGCCAAACTTCGGGAGGGCCTCAATACGAGCAGTACTTC. Residues: CASSQTSGGPQYEQYF.

This chain links TRBV29-1 with TRBJ2-5, with 11 nucleotides matching TRBD2. Germline V gives CDR1 SQVTM, CDR2 ANQGSEA. V dropped 4 bases and J dropped 5; count of bases not matched to a gene: 9. The CDR3 has 15 amino acids. The CDR3 DNA reads as TGCAGCGTTGCAAGACTAGCGGGATCGGTGGAGACCCAGTACTTC. Translated: CSVARLAGSVETQYF.

V is TRBV5-6 and J is TRBJ2-3; no clear D gene. Germline values: CDR1 SGHDT, CDR2 YYEEEE. V lost 0 bases and J 4 bases, leaving 12 bases between the germline ends. The CDR3 length is 15 residues. The CDR3 DNA sequence: TGTGCCAGCAGCTTGGGACTGACCGTGGCAGATACGCAGTATTTT. This codes for CASSLGLTVADTQYF.

The gene calls are TRBV7-3 and TRBJ2-5; D might be TRBD2 (6 bases). The germline CDR1 and CDR2 sequences are SGHTA and FQGTGA. This CDR3 contains 15 residues. V lost 1 base and J lost 4, with 13 bases in between. The CDR3: CASSLRSGGIETQYF. DNA of the CDR3: TGTGCCAGCAGCTTAAGATCCGGCGGGATAGAGACCCAGTACTTC.

The sample holds a few counts of this clone. V gene TRBV9 combines with J gene TRBJ2-7, with 8 nucleotides matching TRBD2. Germline V CDR1 and CDR2: SGDLS, YYNGEE. V lost 2 bases and J lost 6; bases outside the gene matches: 10. This CDR3 region has 15 residues. Here the CDR3 reads CASSVSGGPRGEQYF. For the CDR3, the DNA is TGTGCCAGCAGCGTCTCGGGAGGGCCCAGAGGCGAGCAGTACTTC.

The rearrangement joins TRBV30 to TRBJ2-5, with 8 bases lining up with TRBD2. The J call may be in error: the DNA end matches TRBJ2-7 better. This CDR3 has 15 amino acids. Germline CDR1 GTSNPN, CDR2 SVGIG (reference sequence). The CDR3 loop is CAWSGIAGRLYEQYF. In DNA form, the CDR3 reads TGTGCCTGGAGTGGGATAGCGGGAAGACTCTACGAGCAGTACTTC.

This clone has more than one count but fewer than ten. Other DNA sequences in the sample encode the same CDR3. V is TRBV6-5 and J is TRBJ2-5, with a tentative D call TRBD2 (7 bases). This CDR3 has 14 residues. The V gene's germline CDR1 is MNHEY and CDR2 SVGAGI. Trimming took 0 bases from V and 4 from J, leaving 9 bases between them. CDR3 amino acids: CASSYSGGAETQYF. CDR3 in DNA: TGTGCCAGCAGTTACTCAGGGGGGGCAGAGACCCAGTACTTC.

This clone was observed a few times. The chain has TRBV6-5 and TRBJ1-4; a weak D match, TRBD1 (5 bases). Trimming removed 5 bases from V and 1 base from J, with 11 bases in between. Germline loops: CDR1 MNHEY, CDR2 SVGAGI. CDR3 length: 15 residues. The CDR3 DNA follows: TGTGCCAGCAGTAGCAACAGGAAAACTAATGAAAAACTGTTTTTT. It translates to CASSSNRKTNEKLFF.

This clone was counted only a few times. The chain uses TRBV27 and TRBJ1-1, with D tentatively TRBD1 (6 bases). Germline V CDR1 and CDR2: MNHEY, SMNVEV (reference sequence). The CDR3 loop spans 13 amino acids. V lost 8 bases to trimming and J lost 2 bases, with 12 bases between them. CDR3: CASFRGPNTEAFF. The CDR3 DNA reads as TGTGCCAGCTTCAGGGGACCCAACACTGAAGCTTTCTTT.

V gene TRBV6-5 combines with J gene TRBJ1-2, with TRBD1 identical over 7 bases. This CDR3 contains 15 residues. Germline V gives CDR1 MNHEY, CDR2 SVGAGI. J gave up 8 bases and V 5 bases, and 14 bases lay outside the gene matches. The CDR3 protein is CASSKGEGAIWGYTF. The DNA of the CDR3 is TGTGCCAGCAGTAAAGGAGAGGGGGCTATTTGGGGCTACACCTTC.

A few counts support this clone. The chain is built from TRBV11-2 and TRBJ2-7; TRBD2 matches at 7 bases. The junction had 7 bases not matched to a gene; V was cut back by 5 bases and J by 3 bases. Per germline, CDR1 SGHAT and CDR2 FQNNGV. This CDR3 spans 14 amino acids. The CDR3 DNA follows: TGTGCCAGCAGCCCTTCCGGGACTAACTACGAGCAGTACTTC. Translation gives CASSPSGTNYEQYF.

This clone was picked up a small number of times. This sequence joins TRBV25-1 and TRBJ1-4, with TRBD1 matching 11 bases. J lost 8 bases, V lost 7 bases, and 12 bases had no gene match. Germline V gives CDR1 MGHDK, CDR2 SYGVNS. The CDR3 extends over 16 amino acids. The CDR3 protein is CASTYARTGGSEKLFF. Written as DNA, the CDR3 is TGTGCCAGCACCTATGCCAGGACAGGGGGCTCGGAAAAACTGTTTTTT. Drawing the rest from reference TRBV25-1 and TRBJ1-4, the complete variable domain is EADIYQTPRYLVIGTGKKITLECSQTMGHDKMYWYQQDPGMELHLIHYSYGVNSTEKGDLSSESTVSRIRTEHFPLTLESARPSHTSQYLCASTYARTGGSEKLFFGSGTQLSVL.

This clone has more than one count but fewer than ten. J is TRBJ2-7 and V is TRBV6-1; perhaps TRBD1 as D (5 bases). Germline V gene data show CDR1 as MNHNS and CDR2 as SASEGT. The CDR3 runs to 15 residues. The V end was cut by 1 base, the J end by 3 bases, with 13 bases between. CDR3 nucleotides: TGTGCCAGCAGTGAAGACACAGGCCTTGGCTACGAGCAGTACTTC. Translating it yields CASSEDTGLGYEQYF.

This clone was counted only a few times. The V call is TRBV9, the J call TRBJ2-2; 8 bases are a match to TRBD1. With V trimmed by 4 bases and J by 1 base, 6 bases remained unmatched. The V gene's germline CDR1 is SGDLS and CDR2 YYNGEE. There are 16 residues in the CDR3. The CDR3 DNA follows: TGTGCCAGCAGCTTCTGGACAGGGAGGAACACCGGGGAGCTGTTTTTT. Its protein is CASSFWTGRNTGELFF. Full variable domain (rest looked up from reference TRBV9 and TRBJ2-2): DSGVTQTPKHLITATGQRVTLRCSPRSGDLSVYWYQQSLDQGLQFLIQYYNGEERAKGNILERFSAQQFPDLHSELNLSSLELGDSALYFCASSFWTGRNTGELFFGEGSRLTVL.

V is TRBV9 and J is TRBJ1-5; 8 positions agree with TRBD1. The length of the CDR3 is 15 residues. V was pared by 3 bases and J by 6 bases, with 8 bases of the junction left unmatched. Germline CDR1 is SGDLS and CDR2 is YYNGEE. The CDR3: CASSETGEGVQPQHF. CDR3 DNA: TGTGCCAGCAGCGAGACAGGGGAAGGAGTTCAGCCCCAGCATTTT.

This rearrangement joins TRBV30 to TRBJ2-1; TRBD2 matches at 13 bases. This CDR3 comprises 15 residues. The germline CDR1 and CDR2 sequences are GTSNPN and SVGIG (reference sequence). V lost 2 bases, J lost 5 bases, and 3 bases stayed unmatched. CDR3 loop: CAWSPGLAGDNEQFF. CDR3 nucleotides: TGTGCCTGGAGTCCCGGACTAGCGGGGGACAATGAGCAGTTCTTC.

The chain recombines TRBV9 with TRBJ2-3; TRBD2 matches 9 bases. V shed 0 bases, J shed 3 bases, and the junction held 2 bases outside the gene matches. CDR1 and CDR2 (germline): SGDLS, YYNGEE. The CDR3 consists of 15 residues. DNA of the CDR3: TGTGCCAGCAGCGTAGCGAGCGGGAGGACAGATACGCAGTATTTT. The encoded protein is CASSVASGRTDTQYF.

The rearrangement links TRBV6-5 to TRBJ2-7; D ambiguous. Germline loops: CDR1 MNHEY, CDR2 SVGAGI. Trimming left V 0 bases short and J 2 bases short, with 8 bases between. The CDR3 is 14 residues long. The CDR3 here is CASSYSGSTYEQYF. CDR3 DNA sequence: TGTGCCAGCAGTTACTCTGGCAGTACCTACGAGCAGTACTTC.

The chain carries TRBV11-2 and TRBJ2-3; D not resolved. Germline lookup yields CDR1 SGHAT and CDR2 FQNNGV. V was shortened by 2 bases and J by 4 bases, with 7 bases between the two germline ends. The CDR3 sequence is 13 residues long. The CDR3 nucleotides are TGTGCCAGCAGCTTACTGGCTCCAGATACGCAGTATTTT. It is translated as CASSLLAPDTQYF.